A single sample gave rise to the 9 T cell receptor beta chains below, sequenced in a study of control samples from healthy donors and cancer patients. The assay was immunoSEQ multiplex PCR, and TCRdb's table has in-frame clones only and misses some. The repertoire holds 40,000 to 50,000 clones, with approximately 94% as singletons. Sequencing was carried out using blood. All receptors derive from a man aged 55 to 70 in good health.

In its sample, this clone was seen a few times. V gene TRBV7-2 combines with J gene TRBJ1-1, with D unclear. V lost 5 bases and J 1 base, leaving 14 bases between the germline ends. Germline assignment: CDR1 SGHTA and CDR2 FQGNSA. The CDR3 loop spans 15 amino acids. CDR3 protein: CASSLYPLENTEAFF. CDR3 DNA: TGTGCCAGCAGCCTTTACCCCCTGGAGAACACTGAAGCTTTCTTT.

This sequence joins TRBV7-9 and TRBJ2-2; tentatively, D is TRBD1 or TRBD2 (5 bases each). This CDR3 comprises 17 residues. Germline values: CDR1 SEHNR, CDR2 FQNEAQ (reference sequence). V dropped 5 bases and J dropped 5 bases, with 21 bases sitting between them. The CDR3 loop reads CASSPRQRDARTGELFF. In DNA form, the CDR3 reads TGTGCCAGCAGCCCCCGTCAACGGGACGCAAGAACCGGGGAGCTGTTTTTT. The complete variable domain, with remaining parts taken from reference TRBV7-9 and TRBJ2-2, reads DTGVSQNPRHKITKRGQNVTFRCDPISEHNRLYWYRQTLGQGPEFLTYFQNEAQLEKSRLLSDRFSAERPKGSFSTLEIQRTEQGDSAMYLCASSPRQRDARTGELFFGEGSRLTVL.

The chain uses TRBV3-1 (or the pseudogene TRBV3-2) and TRBJ1-4, with a tentative D call TRBD1 (6 bases). Trimming pared 1 base from V and 3 bases from J, leaving 12 bases between. The CDR3 runs to 16 residues. CDR1 is LGHDT, CDR2 YNNKEL, per germline (reference sequence). The CDR3 loop reads CASSQATGLANEKLFF. DNA for the CDR3: TGTGCCAGCAGCCAAGCCACAGGGTTAGCTAATGAAAAACTGTTTTTT.

The chain links TRBV30 to TRBJ1-5, with D possibly TRBD1 on 5 matching bases. The V gene lost 1 base and the J gene lost 4 bases, with 5 bases spanning the gap. Germline loops: CDR1 GTSNPN, CDR2 SVGIG (reference sequence). The CDR3 runs 12 residues. The DNA of the CDR3 is TGTGCCTGGAGTGCAGGGAATCAGCCCCAGCATTTT. Encoded protein: CAWSAGNQPQHF. The whole variable domain, filled in from reference TRBV30 and TRBJ1-5, reads SQTIHQWPATLVQPVGSPLSLECTVEGTSNPNLYWYRQAAGRGLQLLFYSVGIGQISSEVPQNLSASRPQDRQFILSSKKLLLSDSGFYLCAWSAGNQPQHFGDGTRLSIL.

This clone was picked up a small number of times. V gene TRBV2 combines with J gene TRBJ1-5; the match to TRBD1 covers 9 bases. J lost 3 bases, V lost 6 bases, and 6 bases had no gene match. The CDR3 sequence is 15 residues long. The germline V gene encodes CDR1 SNHLY and CDR2 FYNNEI. This CDR3 reads CASRMGQGDNQPQHF. CDR3 DNA sequence: TGTGCCAGCAGGATGGGACAGGGAGACAATCAGCCCCAGCATTTT.

The CDR3 spells CASSRGQGGSGANVLTF. The CDR3, as DNA: TGTGCCAGCAGTCGTGGACAGGGGGGTTCTGGGGCCAACGTCCTGACTTTC. The chain uses TRBV2 and TRBJ2-6; TRBD1 matches at 10 bases. The CDR3 contains 17 residues. Germline V gene data show CDR1 as SNHLY and CDR2 as FYNNEI. Trimming took 5 bases from V and 1 from J; bases not matched to a gene: 5.

Written as DNA, the CDR3 is TGTGCCAGCAGCGGCCGGGACAGGGTGATCTACACCTTC. Encoded protein: CASSGRDRVIYTF. The genes are TRBV9 and TRBJ1-2, with TRBD1 matching over 9 bases. This CDR3 is built from 13 residues. J lost 10 bases, V lost 3 bases, and 7 bases had no gene match. Germline V gene data show CDR1 as SGDLS and CDR2 as YYNGEE.

The CDR3 DNA reads TGTGCCAGCAGCTTAGTTGGGTGGGACAGGGACGGTGACGAGCAGTACTTC. Translated, it gives CASSLVGWDRDGDEQYF. V is TRBV11-3 and J is TRBJ2-7; TRBD1 agrees at 9 bases. The CDR3 is 17 residues long. The germline V gene encodes CDR1 SGHNT and CDR2 YENEEA. Losses at the gene ends were 1 base for V and 5 bases for J; bases not matched to a gene: 12.

The genes are TRBV12-5 and TRBJ2-7, with TRBD1 identical over 7 bases. Germline lookup yields CDR1 LGHNT and CDR2 FRNRAP. V was pared by 1 base and J by 5 bases, with 5 bases of the junction left unmatched. This CDR3 is 14 amino acids long. The CDR3 nucleotides read TGTGCTAGTGGTTTGGAAAGACAGGGCCACGAGCAGTACTTC. Protein product: CASGLERQGHEQYF.